Below, one TCR beta chain is given with its context. Its antigen remains unidentified. The data derive from a study of OX40 agonist ivuxolimab in advanced cancers. Turning to the study itself: Administration of intravenous ivuxolimab to patients occurred every 2 weeks at 0.01 to 10 mg/kg. Averaging 60 years in age, with a range of 23 to 79, the cohort was 82.7% male. Partial responses, seen in three patients, involved one hepatocellular carcinoma and two cutaneous melanomas. Study-level results: Some nonresponders likewise displayed low normalized T-cell clonal expansion.

The table came from immunoSEQ multiplex PCR; TCRdb's copy has only in-frame clones and leaves some out. The sample includes tens of thousands of clones, about 90% of them seen just once. The germline V gene has CDR1 SNHLY and CDR2 FYNNEI. This CDR3 has 14 amino acids. V lost 5 bases, J lost 2 bases, and 9 bases lay in between. The chain combines TRBV2 with TRBJ2-2, with a tentative D call TRBD2 (5 bases). The sequence came from an adult with an advanced solid tumor such as melanoma, head and neck, liver or kidney cancer. The source was CD4+ or CD8+ T cells sorted from blood, collected in a trial of the OX40 agonist ivuxolimab. CDR3 sequence (DNA): TGTGCCAGCAGTCTGAGGGTAAACACCGGGGAGCTGTTTTTT. Translation gives CASSLRVNTGELFF.